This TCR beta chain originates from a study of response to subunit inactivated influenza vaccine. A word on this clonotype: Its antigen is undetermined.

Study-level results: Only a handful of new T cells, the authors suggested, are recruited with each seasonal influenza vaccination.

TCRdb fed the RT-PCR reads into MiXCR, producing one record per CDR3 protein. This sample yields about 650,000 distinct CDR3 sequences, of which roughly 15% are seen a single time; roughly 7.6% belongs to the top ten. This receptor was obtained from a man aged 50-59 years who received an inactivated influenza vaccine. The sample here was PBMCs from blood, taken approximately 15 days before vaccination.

CDR3 loop: CASSQVTGGRTDTQYF. Here the CDR3 DNA reads TGCGCCAGCAGCCAAGTAACAGGGGGCAGAACAGATACGCAGTATTTT. V and J are TRBV4-3 and TRBJ2-3; 9 bases fit TRBD1. Germline values: CDR1 LGHNA, CDR2 YSLEER. V lost 1 base, J lost 3 bases, and 5 bases stayed unmatched. CDR3 length equals 16 residues.